This T cell receptor (beta chain) was captured in a study of T cells in Graves' hyperthyroidism and ophthalmopathy. About the study: Peripheral blood was obtained at initial diagnosis, preceding any treatment.

The patients, who ranged from 18 to 65 in age, presented with newly diagnosed hyperthyroidism lasting under 2 months. The V and J ends lost 4 bases and 15 bases respectively, with 10 bases between them. The CDR3 has 11 amino acids. Germline V gene lookup returns CDR1 MGHRA and CDR2 YSYEKL. RNA transcripts were the template for amplifying TCR beta CDR3 regions. An initial round of RT-PCR targeting the TCR CDR3 relied on the HTBI primer set. TCRdb fed the multiplex PCR reads into MiXCR, producing one record per CDR3 protein. The sample includes more than 550,000 distinct CDR3 sequences, approximately 15% of them seen just once. Ten or more counts support this clonotype.

The clonotype comes from a man in his forties or fifties with Graves' hyperthyroidism. The source material was blood. This chain connects TRBV4-1 to TRBJ2-6, with D perhaps TRBD1 or TRBD2 (5 bases each). CDR3: CASSLEGNLTF. The CDR3 DNA follows: TGCGCCAGCAGCCTCGAGGGGAACCTGACTTTC.